The 21 T cell receptor beta chains below were found in one sample sequenced in a study of shared clonotypes between healthy human individuals. TCRdb keeps only in-frame clones here, not all; method: immunoSEQ multiplex PCR. The sample includes about 820,000 clones, 92% seen only once; the top ten take approximately 25%. Naive CD8 cells lacked CD45RO, underwent positive selection for CCR7 and left out terminally differentiated effector memory CD45RA+ cells. The sample consisted of naive CD8+ T cells sorted from blood. These receptors all stem from a man under 40 in good health.

The CDR3 spells CASRTRGQSGTEAFF. CDR3 coding DNA: TGCGCCAGCAGGACAAGGGGCCAGTCGGGGACTGAAGCTTTCTTT. The rearrangement uses TRBV5-1 and TRBJ1-1, with D possibly TRBD1 on 5 matching bases. This CDR3 has 15 amino acids. V lost 5 bases and J 5 bases, leaving 19 bases between the germline ends. Looked up from germline, CDR1 is SGHRS and CDR2 is YFSETQ.

The chain is built from TRBV11-2 and TRBJ2-2; tentatively, D is TRBD1 (5 bases). This CDR3 contains 15 residues. Trimming took off 5 bases at V and 2 bases at J, with 12 bases between the two ends. The V gene's germline CDR1 is SGHAT and CDR2 FQNNGV. The CDR3 region is CASSTTVPNTGELFF. DNA for the CDR3: TGTGCCAGCAGCACGACAGTACCTAACACCGGGGAGCTGTTTTTT.

To note about this clone: Other DNA sequences in this sample translate to the same CDR3. This chain uses TRBV27 with TRBJ2-7, with TRBD1 matching 8 bases. The germline V gene has CDR1 MNHEY and CDR2 SMNVEV (reference sequence). V was pared by 6 bases and J by 3 bases, with 4 bases of the junction left unmatched. The CDR3 contains 13 residues. The CDR3 nucleotides read TGTGCCAGCAGCACCGGGACAGGCTACGAGCAGTACTTC. Its translation: CASSTGTGYEQYF.

The rearrangement uses TRBV11-2 and TRBJ2-5; the D is unclear. The V gene lost 5 bases and the J gene lost 1 base, with 11 bases spanning the gap. The CDR3 covers 14 residues. Per the germline V gene, CDR1 is SGHAT and CDR2 is FQNNGV. Written as DNA, the CDR3 is TGTGCCAGCAGCCACGTGGAAATCCAAGAGACCCAGTACTTC. It yields the protein CASSHVEIQETQYF.

This rearrangement joins TRBV7-6 to TRBJ2-3; 8 bases fit TRBD1. The CDR3 contains 14 residues. With 6 bases clipped from V and 0 bases from J, the junction kept 2 bases outside the gene matches. From germline, CDR1 is SGHVS and CDR2 FNYEAQ. For the CDR3, the DNA is TGTGCCAGCAGGGACAGGGATAGCACAGATACGCAGTATTTT. This sequence encodes CASRDRDSTDTQYF.

The table lists this clone with a count of one. The chain couples TRBV27 to TRBJ2-7; the D gene is possibly TRBD1 (6 bases). In germline, CDR1 is MNHEY, CDR2 SMNVEV (reference sequence). Trimming shortened V by 3 bases and J by 6 bases, and 15 bases separated the two germline ends. This CDR3 region has 14 residues. CDR3 amino acids: CASSFLQGSLEQYF. DNA of the CDR3: TGTGCCAGCAGTTTTCTACAGGGATCTCTCGAGCAGTACTTC.

This rearrangement joins TRBV11-2 to TRBJ2-1, with D maybe TRBD1 (5 bases). The V end lost 4 bases, the J end lost 7 bases, and 11 bases lay between the germline ends. This CDR3 region has 13 residues. Germline V gene lookup returns CDR1 SGHAT and CDR2 FQNNGV. CDR3 DNA sequence: TGTGCCAGCAGCTCCCCAGGGCCTAATGAGCAGTTCTTC. As protein: CASSSPGPNEQFF. The complete variable domain, with remaining parts taken from reference TRBV11-2 and TRBJ2-1, reads EAGVAQSPRYKIIEKRQSVAFWCNPISGHATLYWYQQILGQGPKLLIQFQNNGVVDDSQLPKDRFSAERLKGVDSTLKIQPAKLEDSAVYLCASSSPGPNEQFFGPGTRLTVL.

The chain couples TRBV7-9 to TRBJ1-2; D call uncertain. The germline V and J ends were trimmed by 4 bases and 10 bases, with 10 bases remaining between them. Germline lookup yields CDR1 SEHNR and CDR2 FQNEAQ (reference sequence). The CDR3 is 11 residues long. CDR3 sequence (DNA): TGTGCCAGCAGCTCGGGCGATTCCTACACCTTC. Its translation: CASSSGDSYTF.

V and J are TRBV7-3 and TRBJ2-1; D could derive from TRBD1 or TRBD2 (5 bases each). With 7 bases removed from V and 0 bases from J, the gap between germline ends came to 16 bases. The CDR3 contains 16 residues. Germline CDR1 and CDR2: SGHTA and FQGTGA. The CDR3 bases are TGTGCCAGCATTCCTGAGGGGCCGGGCTCCTACAATGAGCAGTTCTTC. This codes for CASIPEGPGSYNEQFF. Supplemented by reference TRBV7-3 and TRBJ2-1, the full variable domain reads GAGVSQTPSNKVTEKGKYVELRCDPISGHTALYWYRQSLGQGPEFLIYFQGTGAADDSGLPNDRFFAVRPEGSVSTLKIQRTERGDSAVYLCASIPEGPGSYNEQFFGPGTRLTVL.

The rearrangement joins TRBV19 to TRBJ2-7; D gene ambiguous. The CDR3 contains 12 residues. The germline V gene has CDR1 LNHDA and CDR2 SQIVND (reference sequence). The V gene lost 2 bases and the J gene lost 4 bases, with 6 bases spanning the gap. The CDR3, as DNA: TGTGCCAGTAGTATACACGGTTACGAGCAGTACTTC. Protein sequence: CASSIHGYEQYF.

The rearrangement links TRBV7-8 to TRBJ2-1; the D gene is possibly TRBD1 (6 bases). CDR1 and CDR2 from the germline V gene are SGHVS and FQNEAQ. Trimming pared 9 bases from V and 4 bases from J, leaving 13 bases between. This CDR3 is built from 13 residues. CDR3 residues: CASRGQKYNEQFF. The CDR3 nucleotides are TGTGCCAGTAGAGGACAGAAGTACAATGAGCAGTTCTTC.

The chain combines TRBV11-2 with TRBJ2-7, with D hard to call. This CDR3 has 12 amino acids. The germline V gene has CDR1 SGHAT and CDR2 FQNNGV. V shed 5 bases and J shed 9 bases, with 14 bases lying between them. The chain's CDR3 is CASSPRSDAQYF. In nucleotides, the CDR3 is TGTGCCAGCAGCCCCCGCAGCGACGCGCAGTACTTC.

The J gene is TRBJ2-7, the V gene TRBV28; 12 bases agree with TRBD1. V shed 6 bases and J 2 bases; nucleotides not matched to a gene: 8. Germline V lookup: CDR1 MDHEN, CDR2 SYDVKM. The CDR3 loop spans 16 amino acids. The CDR3 sequence: CASSNRDRGLTYEQYF. In DNA form, the CDR3 reads TGTGCCAGCAGCAACCGGGACAGGGGGCTCACCTACGAGCAGTACTTC.

The J gene is TRBJ1-3, the V gene TRBV15; D is possibly TRBD1 (5 bases). Germline V lookup: CDR1 LNHNV, CDR2 YYDKDF (reference sequence). Trimming cost V 6 bases and J 0 bases, with 12 bases left between them. The CDR3 runs 15 residues. The CDR3 nucleotides are TGTGCCACCAGTGGGACCCGTAGCTCTGGAAACACCATATATTTT. This encodes CATSGTRSSGNTIYF.

The chain recombines TRBV7-9 with TRBJ2-1, with D perhaps matching TRBD1 or TRBD2 (5 bases each). This CDR3 is 15 amino acids long. CDR1 and CDR2 from the germline V gene are SEHNR and FQNEAQ (reference sequence). V shed 6 bases and J shed 4 bases, with 16 bases lying between them. For the CDR3, the DNA is TGTGCCAGCAGTCGCGGGCAGGGATCGTACAATGAGCAGTTCTTC. Its protein product is CASSRGQGSYNEQFF.

The chain uses TRBV6-6 and TRBJ2-7, with 7 positions matching TRBD1. Germline V gene data show CDR1 as MNHNY and CDR2 as SVGAGI (reference sequence). CDR3 length: 15 residues. Trimming removed 2 bases from V and 5 bases from J; junction bases left unmatched: 9. The CDR3 DNA reads as TGTGCCAGCAGTTACGCCGACAGGGTTGCGGACGAGCAGTACTTC. It is translated as CASSYADRVADEQYF.

This rearrangement joins TRBV7-6 to TRBJ2-7; the D call may be TRBD1 or TRBD2 (5 bases each). This CDR3 comprises 17 residues. CDR1 SGHVS and CDR2 FNYEAQ come from the germline V gene. Trimming cost V 1 base and J 4 bases, with 20 bases left between them. The CDR3: CASSLGGVTMVDYEQYF. CDR3 DNA sequence: TGTGCCAGCAGCTTAGGAGGGGTAACCATGGTGGATTACGAGCAGTACTTC.

The chain has TRBV27 and TRBJ1-1; D perhaps matches TRBD1 (5 bases). CDR1 and CDR2 (germline): MNHEY, SMNVEV (reference sequence). The CDR3 spans 13 residues. Trimming stripped 2 bases from V and 5 bases from J, with 9 bases between. The CDR3, as DNA: TGTGCCAGCAGTTTAGCGGGGGTGACTGAAGCTTTCTTT. This translates into CASSLAGVTEAFF.

DNA for the CDR3: TGCGCCAGCAGCTGGGTAACGGGAGAAGATAATGAAAAACTGTTTTTT. It is translated as CASSWVTGEDNEKLFF. The V call is TRBV5-1, the J call TRBJ1-4; D remains ambiguous. The CDR3 is 16 amino acids. The V end was cut by 3 bases, the J end by 4 bases, with 16 bases between. Looked up from germline, CDR1 is SGHRS and CDR2 is YFSETQ. The variable domain in full, completed from reference TRBV5-1 and TRBJ1-4, reads KAGVTQTPRYLIKTRGQQVTLSCSPISGHRSVSWYQQTPGQGLQFLFEYFSETQRNKGNFPGRFSGRQFSNSRSEMNVSTLELGDSALYLCASSWVTGEDNEKLFFGSGTQLSVL.

Note on this clone: This sample includes further DNA sequences coding for the same CDR3. This chain connects TRBV28 to TRBJ2-2; D gene uncertain. CDR1 MDHEN and CDR2 SYDVKM come from the germline V gene. V was trimmed by 1 base and J by 2 bases, leaving 2 bases between them. The CDR3 totals 13 residues. CDR3 residues: CASSLSNTGELFF. CDR3 bases: TGTGCCAGCAGTTTATCCAACACCGGGGAGCTGTTTTTT.

V gene TRBV7-9 combines with J gene TRBJ1-5; D gene uncertain. With 5 bases removed from V and 6 bases from J, the gap between germline ends came to 8 bases. Germline CDR1 reads SEHNR; CDR2 reads FQNEAQ (reference sequence). The CDR3 length is 12 residues. CDR3 nucleotides: TGTGCCAGCAGCCGAGGGCCTCAGCCCCAGCATTTT. This gives the protein CASSRGPQPQHF.